The 19 T cell receptor beta chains reported below all come from one sample, sequenced in a study of T cells after yellow fever vaccination (dated by TCRdb to the late 2010s). The library was built by means of 5' RACE. The sequencer was an Illumina NovaSeq 6000. TCRdb ran its own pipeline on the public reads, namely fastp trimming at Q25 and MiXCR clone calling, and kept in-frame beta chains. Identical CDR3 protein sequences are pooled into one entry, listed with their most common genes and DNA. Here the sample has 230,000 or so distinct CDR3 sequences; 3.6% occur a single time. In total, the top ten clones hold about a fifth of the sample. The label giving this sample's treatment or condition can be read as: live attenuated yellow fever vaccine strain. This specimen was PBMCs, taken 15 days after the yellow fever booster vaccination. The source of these receptors is a man aged 18 to 30 who received the YFV17D yellow fever vaccine.

This clonotype was seen repeatedly, ten times or more. The V and J genes are TRBV7-6 and TRBJ2-5; TRBD1 matches 10 bases. With 6 bases clipped from V and 5 bases from J, the junction kept 12 bases outside the gene matches. From germline, CDR1 is SGHVS and CDR2 FNYEAQ. The CDR3 covers 16 residues. The CDR3 DNA follows: TGTGCCAGCAGTTACATCCCAGACAGGGGGCGGGAGACCCAGTACTTC. Its protein product is CASSYIPDRGRETQYF.

This clonotype was observed at least ten times. The gene calls are TRBV25-1 and TRBJ2-2, with TRBD1 as a possible D gene (5 bases). The germline V gene has CDR1 MGHDK and CDR2 SYGVNS. V was shortened by 7 bases and J by 5 bases, with 14 bases between the two germline ends. CDR3 length equals 14 residues. The CDR3 protein is CASTGAGPTGELFF. Written as DNA, the CDR3 is TGTGCCAGCACTGGTGCAGGGCCAACCGGGGAGCTGTTTTTT.

This clonotype was found many times. The chain couples TRBV7-2 to TRBJ2-1, with 9 nucleotides matching TRBD2. The CDR3 contains 18 residues. Germline loops: CDR1 SGHTA, CDR2 FQGNSA. The V and J ends lost 2 bases and 5 bases, in that order; junction bases with no gene match: 13. CDR3 DNA sequence: TGTGCCAGCAGCTTAAACAAACTCCCTAGCGGGGCCCACAATGAGCAGTTCTTC. Protein product: CASSLNKLPSGAHNEQFF.

This clonotype occurred many times. This chain uses TRBV15 with TRBJ2-1, with D perhaps assigned TRBD1 or TRBD2 (5 bases each). V lost 0 bases to trimming and J lost 9 bases, with 15 bases between them. The CDR3 loop spans 15 amino acids. Germline V gene data show CDR1 as LNHNV and CDR2 as YYDKDF (reference sequence). The CDR3 DNA sequence: TGTGCCACCAGCAGAGATTATGTGGGGGAAGGTGAGCAGTTCTTC. Amino acids: CATSRDYVGEGEQFF.

In its sample, this clonotype was seen many times. The chain carries TRBV29-1 and TRBJ1-4; 9 bases match TRBD1. With 7 bases clipped from V and 6 bases from J, the junction kept 9 bases outside the gene matches. The germline V gene has CDR1 SQVTM and CDR2 ANQGSEA. The CDR3 is 14 residues long. The CDR3 DNA sequence: TGCAGCGGCGCCACAGGGGGCACGGATGAAAAACTGTTTTTT. Translated, it gives CSGATGGTDEKLFF.

This clonotype was counted ten times or more. This rearrangement joins TRBV7-2 to TRBJ1-1; D possibly corresponds to TRBD1 (6 bases). V dropped 4 bases and J dropped 11 bases, with 20 bases sitting between them. Germline CDR1 reads SGHTA; CDR2 reads FQGNSA. The CDR3 consists of 14 residues. The CDR3 nucleotides read TGTGCCAGCAGCTGGACCACAGGGAGTGGACTGGCTTTCTTT. As protein: CASSWTTGSGLAFF. The complete variable domain, with remaining parts taken from reference TRBV7-2 and TRBJ1-1, reads GAGVSQSPSNKVTEKGKDVELRCDPISGHTALYWYRQSLGQGLEFLIYFQGNSAPDKSGLPSDRFSAERTGGSVSTLTIQRTQQEDSAVYLCASSWTTGSGLAFFGQGTRLTVV.

This clonotype occurred many times. This chain uses TRBV4-2 with TRBJ2-5, with no clear D. This CDR3 comprises 13 residues. The germline V gene has CDR1 LGHNA and CDR2 YNFKEQ. Trimming cost V 0 bases and J 5 bases, with 7 bases left between them. Here the CDR3 reads CASSQDPRETQYF. Written as DNA, the CDR3 is TGTGCCAGCAGCCAAGATCCGAGGGAGACCCAGTACTTC.

This clonotype was seen at least ten times. This chain uses TRBV9 with TRBJ2-3; TRBD1 matches 10 bases. This CDR3 contains 15 residues. V trimming: 3 bases; J trimming: 5 bases; junction bases outside the gene matches: 6. CDR1 is SGDLS and CDR2 is YYNGEE in the germline V gene. The CDR3 sequence is CASSAGQGSGDTQYF. CDR3 DNA sequence: TGTGCCAGCAGCGCGGGACAGGGGTCAGGAGATACGCAGTATTTT.

In this sample, this clonotype turned up many times. The chain uses TRBV27 and TRBJ1-1; TRBD1 is a possible D gene (5 bases). There are 16 residues in the CDR3. Trimming cost V 11 bases and J 4 bases, with 26 bases left between them. Germline V gene lookup returns CDR1 MNHEY and CDR2 SMNVEV (reference sequence). The CDR3 region is CAGSRDDSTVGTEAFF. The DNA of the CDR3 is TGTGCCGGGTCGAGGGACGATTCTACCGTGGGCACTGAAGCTTTCTTT.

This clonotype was counted many times. The chain employs TRBV5-1 and TRBJ1-1, with D unresolved. The CDR3 length is 12 residues. V was trimmed by 1 base and J by 7 bases, leaving 8 bases between them. The V gene's germline CDR1 is SGHRS and CDR2 YFSETQ. The CDR3 here is CASSLIPDEAFF. CDR3 in DNA: TGCGCCAGCAGCTTGATTCCAGATGAAGCTTTCTTT.

This clonotype occurred many times. The genes are TRBV5-1 and TRBJ2-3, with D unresolved. This CDR3 is built from 14 residues. Trimming took 0 bases from V and 7 from J, leaving 12 bases between them. CDR1 and CDR2 (germline): SGHRS, YFSETQ. The CDR3 reads CASSLGVSKNTQYF. The DNA for the CDR3 is TGCGCCAGCAGCTTGGGGGTGTCAAAGAATACGCAGTATTTT.

This clonotype has ten or more counts. The V call is TRBV6-5, the J call TRBJ2-3; tentative D call: TRBD2 (6 bases). The V and J ends lost 8 bases and 2 bases respectively, with 17 bases between them. Germline CDR1 and CDR2: MNHEY and SVGAGI. CDR3 size: 15 residues. The CDR3 DNA sequence: TGTGCCAGCTGCCCGAGGGGAGGAGACACAGATACGCAGTATTTT. Protein: CASCPRGGDTDTQYF.

This clonotype appeared many times. The chain is built from TRBV4-3 and TRBJ2-1; 11 positions match TRBD2. CDR1 and CDR2 (germline): LGHNA, YSLEER. V was pared by 3 bases and J by 8 bases, with 9 bases of the junction left unmatched. The CDR3 is made up of 16 amino acids. CDR3 sequence (DNA): TGCGCCAGCAGCCACCTTCTAGCGGGGGGCGTCGATGAGCAGTTCTTC. Translated, it gives CASSHLLAGGVDEQFF.

In this sample, this clonotype turned up many times. The chain carries TRBV7-2 and TRBJ2-7; no reliable D call. V lost 6 bases and J 0 bases, leaving 12 bases between the germline ends. CDR1 and CDR2 from the germline V gene are SGHTA and FQGNSA. The CDR3 runs to 14 residues. CDR3 loop: CASSAHSISYEQYV. Written as DNA, the CDR3 is TGTGCCAGCAGTGCCCACAGCATCTCCTACGAGCAGTACGTC.

This clonotype came up many times. CDR3 sequence: CASSQAGGQETQYF. The CDR3 DNA reads as TGTGCCAGCAGCCAAGCTGGAGGACAAGAGACCCAGTACTTC. The chain has TRBV3-1 and TRBJ2-5, with D possibly matching TRBD2 (5 bases). Per the germline V gene, CDR1 is LGHDT and CDR2 is YNNKEL (reference sequence). This CDR3 contains 14 residues. V lost 1 base and J 2 bases, leaving 8 bases between the germline ends.

This clonotype was observed many times. The chain combines TRBV7-2 with TRBJ2-3; D call uncertain. Trimming took off 2 bases at V and 2 bases at J, with 8 bases between the two ends. The germline V gene encodes CDR1 SGHTA and CDR2 FQGNSA. The CDR3 runs 14 residues. The DNA of the CDR3 is TGTGCCAGCAGCTTACAACTATCCACAGATACGCAGTATTTT. Its translation: CASSLQLSTDTQYF.

The sample holds many counts of this clonotype. CDR3 sequence (DNA): TGTGCCAGCAGCCAACGGTCCGCATCTCGGGAAAAACTGTTTTTT. Amino acids: CASSQRSASREKLFF. The V and J genes are TRBV3-1 and TRBJ1-4, with unresolved D. Deletions cut 2 bases from V and 8 bases from J, with 15 bases between. Germline loops: CDR1 LGHDT, CDR2 YNNKEL (reference sequence). The CDR3 covers 15 residues. The full variable domain, completed using reference TRBV3-1 and TRBJ1-4, is DTAVSQTPKYLVTQMGNDKSIKCEQNLGHDTMYWYKQDSKKFLKIMFSYNNKELIINETVPNRFSPKSPDKAHLNLHINSLELGDSAVYFCASSQRSASREKLFFGSGTQLSVL.

This clonotype was found many times. This chain joins TRBV6-5 and TRBJ2-1, with D perhaps TRBD1 or TRBD2 (7 bases each). V was pared by 7 bases and J by 10 bases, with 11 bases between. Germline V gives CDR1 MNHEY, CDR2 SVGAGI. The CDR3 consists of 11 residues. The CDR3 DNA sequence: TGTGCCAGCACCCAGGGGGGGGAGCAGTTCTTC. Encoded protein: CASTQGGEQFF.

This clonotype was observed at least ten times. The chain is built from TRBV20-1 and TRBJ2-1, with D possibly called TRBD1 or TRBD2 (5 bases each). V was clipped by 3 bases and J by 0 bases, with 9 bases between them. Germline V gives CDR1 DFQATT, CDR2 SNEGSKA (reference sequence). The CDR3 has 14 residues. CDR3 in amino acids: CSASRGSSYNEQFF. The CDR3 nucleotides read TGCAGTGCTAGCCGGGGCAGCTCCTACAATGAGCAGTTCTTC.